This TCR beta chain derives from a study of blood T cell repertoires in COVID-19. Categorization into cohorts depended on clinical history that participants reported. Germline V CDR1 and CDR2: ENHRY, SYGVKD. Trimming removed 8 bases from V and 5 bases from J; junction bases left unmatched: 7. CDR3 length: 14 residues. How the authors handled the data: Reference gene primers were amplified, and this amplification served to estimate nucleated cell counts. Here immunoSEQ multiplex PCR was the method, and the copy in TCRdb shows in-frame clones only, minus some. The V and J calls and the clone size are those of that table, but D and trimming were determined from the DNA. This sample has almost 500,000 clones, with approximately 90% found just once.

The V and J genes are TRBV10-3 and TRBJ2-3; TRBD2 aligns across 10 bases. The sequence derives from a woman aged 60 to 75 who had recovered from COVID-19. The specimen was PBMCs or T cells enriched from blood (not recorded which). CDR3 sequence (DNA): TGTGCCATCCAGCGGGGGGGCCAAGGAGATACGCAGTATTTT. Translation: CAIQRGGQGDTQYF.